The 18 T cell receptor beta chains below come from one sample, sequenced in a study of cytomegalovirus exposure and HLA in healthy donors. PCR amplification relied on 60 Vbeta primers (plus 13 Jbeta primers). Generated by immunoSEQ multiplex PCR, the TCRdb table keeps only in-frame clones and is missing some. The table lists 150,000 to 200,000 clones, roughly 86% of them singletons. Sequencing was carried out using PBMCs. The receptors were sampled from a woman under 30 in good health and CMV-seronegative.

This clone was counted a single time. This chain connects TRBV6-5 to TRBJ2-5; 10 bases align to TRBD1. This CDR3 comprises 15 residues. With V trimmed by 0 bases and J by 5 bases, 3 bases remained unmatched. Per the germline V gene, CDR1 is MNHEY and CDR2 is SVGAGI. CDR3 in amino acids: CASSYSTGGLETQYF. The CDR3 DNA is TGTGCCAGCAGTTACTCGACAGGGGGCTTGGAGACCCAGTACTTC.

CDR3 loop: CASSLDRAGTEAFF. In nucleotides, the CDR3 is TGTGCCAGCAGCTTAGACAGGGCCGGCACTGAAGCTTTCTTT. The chain employs TRBV11-2 and TRBJ1-1, with D perhaps matching TRBD1 (5 bases). Trimming shortened V by 0 bases and J by 4 bases, and 9 bases separated the two germline ends. The CDR3 contains 14 residues. Per germline, CDR1 SGHAT and CDR2 FQNNGV.

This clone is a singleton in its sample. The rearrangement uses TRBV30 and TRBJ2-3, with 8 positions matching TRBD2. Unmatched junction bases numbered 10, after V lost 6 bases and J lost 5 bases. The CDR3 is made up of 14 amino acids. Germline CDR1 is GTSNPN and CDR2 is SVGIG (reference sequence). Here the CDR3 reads CACSSGGEVDTQYF. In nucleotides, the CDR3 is TGTGCCTGCTCAAGCGGGGGCGAAGTAGATACGCAGTATTTT.

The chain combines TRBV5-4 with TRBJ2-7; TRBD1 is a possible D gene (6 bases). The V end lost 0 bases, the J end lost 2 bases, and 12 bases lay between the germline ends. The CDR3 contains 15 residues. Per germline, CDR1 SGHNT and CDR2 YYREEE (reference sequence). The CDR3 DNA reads TGTGCCAGCAGCTTGGTCGGTGGGGGCCCCTACGAGCAGTACTTC. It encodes CASSLVGGGPYEQYF.

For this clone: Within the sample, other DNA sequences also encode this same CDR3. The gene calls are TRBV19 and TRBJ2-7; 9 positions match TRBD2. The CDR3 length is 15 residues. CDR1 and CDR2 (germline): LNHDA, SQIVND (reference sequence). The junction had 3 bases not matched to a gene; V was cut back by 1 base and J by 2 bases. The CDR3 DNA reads TGTGCCAGTAGTATAGGAGCGGGAGGCCCCTACGAGCAGTACTTC. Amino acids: CASSIGAGGPYEQYF.

The CDR3 nucleotides are TGTGCCAGCAGCGGTAGAACGACTAGCGGGAGACCCCATGAGCAGTTCTTC. It is translated as CASSGRTTSGRPHEQFF. The gene calls are TRBV11-2 and TRBJ2-1, with 12 positions matching TRBD2. The CDR3 is 17 residues long. The V segment lost 5 bases and the J segment 8 bases; nucleotides outside the gene matches: 13. In germline, CDR1 is SGHAT, CDR2 FQNNGV.

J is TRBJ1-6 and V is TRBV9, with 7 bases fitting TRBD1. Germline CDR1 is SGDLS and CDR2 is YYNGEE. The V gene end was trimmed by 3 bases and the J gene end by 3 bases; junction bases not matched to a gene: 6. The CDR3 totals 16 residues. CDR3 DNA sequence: TGTGCCAGCAGCGATGAGGACAGGAGCTATAATTCACCCCTCCACTTT. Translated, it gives CASSDEDRSYNSPLHF.

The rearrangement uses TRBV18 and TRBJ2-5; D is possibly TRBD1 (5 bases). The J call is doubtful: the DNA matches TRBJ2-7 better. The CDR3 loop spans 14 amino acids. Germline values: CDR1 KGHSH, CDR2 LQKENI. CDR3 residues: CASSPPQGTYEQYF. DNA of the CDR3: TGTGCCAGCTCACCACCCCAGGGCACCTACGAGCAGTACTTC.

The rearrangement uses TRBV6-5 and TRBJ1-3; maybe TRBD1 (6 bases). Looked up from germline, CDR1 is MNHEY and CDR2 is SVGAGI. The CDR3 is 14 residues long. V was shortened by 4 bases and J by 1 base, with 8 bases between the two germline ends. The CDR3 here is CASSSTGSGNTIYF. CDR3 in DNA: TGTGCCAGCAGTTCGACAGGTTCTGGAAACACCATATATTTT.

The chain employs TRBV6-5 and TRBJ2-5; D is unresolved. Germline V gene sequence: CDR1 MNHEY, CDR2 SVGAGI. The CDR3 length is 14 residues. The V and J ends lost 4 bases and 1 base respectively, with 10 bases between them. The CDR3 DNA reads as TGTGCCAGCAGTTTTAGAGCCGTCCAAGAGACCCAGTACTTC. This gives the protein CASSFRAVQETQYF.

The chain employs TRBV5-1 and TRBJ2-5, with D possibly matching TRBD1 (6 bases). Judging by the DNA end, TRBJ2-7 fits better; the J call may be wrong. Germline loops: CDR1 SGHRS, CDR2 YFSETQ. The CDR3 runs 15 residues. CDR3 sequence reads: CASSLVQGQLYEQYF. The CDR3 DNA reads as TGCGCCAGCAGCTTGGTTCAGGGACAACTCTACGAGCAGTACTTC.

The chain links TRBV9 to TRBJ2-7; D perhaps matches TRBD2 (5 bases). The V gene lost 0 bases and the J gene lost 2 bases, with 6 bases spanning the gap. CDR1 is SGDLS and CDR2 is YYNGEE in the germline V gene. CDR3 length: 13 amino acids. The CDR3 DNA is TGTGCCAGCAGCGTAGGGGAGACCTACGAGCAGTACTTC. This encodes CASSVGETYEQYF. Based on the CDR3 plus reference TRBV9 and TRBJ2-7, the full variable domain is DSGVTQTPKHLITATGQRVTLRCSPRSGDLSVYWYQQSLDQGLQFLIQYYNGEERAKGNILERFSAQQFPDLHSELNLSSLELGDSALYFCASSVGETYEQYFGPGTRLTVT.

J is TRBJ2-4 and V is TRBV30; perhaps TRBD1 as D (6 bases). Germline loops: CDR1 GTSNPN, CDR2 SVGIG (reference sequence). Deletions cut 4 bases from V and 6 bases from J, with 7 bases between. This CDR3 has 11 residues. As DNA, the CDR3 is TGTGCCTGGACAGGGGCAAACATTCAGTACTTC. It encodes CAWTGANIQYF.

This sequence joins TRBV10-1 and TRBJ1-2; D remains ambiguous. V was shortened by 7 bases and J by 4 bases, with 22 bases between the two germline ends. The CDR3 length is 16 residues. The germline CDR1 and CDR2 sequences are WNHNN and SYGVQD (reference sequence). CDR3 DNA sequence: TGCGCCAGCAAAGGCAGACACGATCGAAGATCCTATGGCTACACCTTC. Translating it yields CASKGRHDRRSYGYTF.

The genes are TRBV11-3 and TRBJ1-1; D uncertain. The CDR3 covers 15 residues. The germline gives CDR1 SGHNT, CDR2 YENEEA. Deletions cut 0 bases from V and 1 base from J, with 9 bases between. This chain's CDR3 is CASSLEAGSNTEAFF. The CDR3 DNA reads TGTGCCAGCAGCTTAGAGGCAGGCTCGAACACTGAAGCTTTCTTT.

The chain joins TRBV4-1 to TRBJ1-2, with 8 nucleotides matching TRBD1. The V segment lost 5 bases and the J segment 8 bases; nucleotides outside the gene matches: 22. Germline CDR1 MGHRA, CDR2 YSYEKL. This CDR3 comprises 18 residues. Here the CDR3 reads CASSSDPGTGLTRGGYTF. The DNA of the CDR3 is TGCGCCAGCAGCTCAGACCCCGGGACAGGACTCACCAGGGGGGGCTACACCTTC.

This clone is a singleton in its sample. As DNA, the CDR3 is TGTGCCAGCAGGGACAGCCGCTCCTATAATTCACCCCTCCACTTT. This gives the protein CASRDSRSYNSPLHF. The genes are TRBV6-5 and TRBJ1-6; tentative D call: TRBD1 (6 bases). V was clipped by 6 bases and J by 0 bases, with 9 bases between them. Germline loops: CDR1 MNHEY, CDR2 SVGAGI. This CDR3 comprises 15 residues.

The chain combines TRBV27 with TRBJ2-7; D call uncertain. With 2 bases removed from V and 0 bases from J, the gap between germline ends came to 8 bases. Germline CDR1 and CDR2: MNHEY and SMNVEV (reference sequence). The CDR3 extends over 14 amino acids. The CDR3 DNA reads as TGTGCCAGCAGTTTAAGTAGGAGCTCCTACGAGCAGTACTTC. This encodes CASSLSRSSYEQYF.